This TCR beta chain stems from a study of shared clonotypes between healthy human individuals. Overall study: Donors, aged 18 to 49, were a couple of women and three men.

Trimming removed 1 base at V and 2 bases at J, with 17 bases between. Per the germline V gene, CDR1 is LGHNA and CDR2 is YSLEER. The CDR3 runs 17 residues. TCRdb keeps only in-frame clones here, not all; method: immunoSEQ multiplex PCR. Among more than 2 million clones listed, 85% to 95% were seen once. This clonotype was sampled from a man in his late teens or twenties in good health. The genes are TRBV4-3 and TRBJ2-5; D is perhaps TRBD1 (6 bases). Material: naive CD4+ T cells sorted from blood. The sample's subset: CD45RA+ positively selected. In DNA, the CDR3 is TGCGCCAGCAGCCAAGCGTGGGGACATAGGGAACAAGAGACCCAGTACTTC. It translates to CASSQAWGHREQETQYF.